This T cell receptor (beta chain) appears in the sequencing data of a study of CD8 T cells in Susac syndrome. At the level of the study: The Susac syndrome patients that were sequenced included five or six with active disease and 8 or 9 in remission. Intravenous immunoglobulin alone or corticosteroids were being given to patients with Susac syndrome at blood draw, unless they were therapy-naive. Study findings and constraints: TCR sequencing and HLA analysis covered a relatively small number of individuals.

cDNA came from roughly 0.5 to 1 ug RNA primed by random hexamers. An immunoSEQ multiplex PCR amplified TCR beta CDR3 over 54 Vbeta and 13 Jbeta. In TCRdb, the immunoSEQ multiplex PCR reads were re-called with MiXCR into one record per CDR3 protein. The sample yields some 160,000 distinct CDR3 sequences, around 94% seen once. The CDR3 totals 12 residues. Germline values: CDR1 MNHNY, CDR2 SVGAGI (reference sequence). V was cut by 2 bases and J by 0 bases, with 1 base left in between. Comments on this clonotype: Its antigen remains unknown.

V is TRBV6-6 and J is TRBJ1-2; no clear D gene. The sequence derives from a human donor with Susac syndrome. The specimen sequenced was CD4+ T cells from PBMCs. CDR3 nucleotides: TGTGCCAGCAGTTACCCTAACTATGGCTACACCTTC. This encodes CASSYPNYGYTF.